This record covers a single T cell receptor beta chain. Its antigen is unidentified. This sample is part of a study of T cell responses to AZD1222 COVID-19 vaccine. Study-wide results and limits: Vaccine-related CD4 TCRs covered spike, predominating at 160-218 and 743-854.

Method: immunoSEQ multiplex PCR; TCRdb's copy keeps in-frame clones and lacks some. The sample holds around 99,000 clones; 90% to 95% are singletons and the top ten take 9.5% to 15%. CDR1 and CDR2 from the germline V gene are GTSNPN and SVGIG (reference sequence). V shed 4 bases and J shed 2 bases, with 9 bases lying between them. The CDR3 covers 12 residues. The chain links TRBV30 to TRBJ2-7; the D is unclear. The sequencing here drew on peripheral blood, taken on day 0 of AZD1222 vaccination. This TCR derives from an adult in good health. The CDR3 DNA is TGTGCCTGGATGGATCTGACCTACGAGCAGTACTTC. This translates into CAWMDLTYEQYF. Combining the CDR3 with reference TRBV30 and TRBJ2-7 gives the whole variable domain SQTIHQWPATLVQPVGSPLSLECTVEGTSNPNLYWYRQAAGRGLQLLFYSVGIGQISSEVPQNLSASRPQDRQFILSSKKLLLSDSGFYLCAWMDLTYEQYFGPGTRLTVT.